This T cell receptor beta chain is from a study of identical twins. Study-wide findings and caveats: For monozygotic twins, models underestimated out-of-frame TCR alpha sharing.

This clonotype was recorded a few times. The antigen is undetermined. MiXCR was run by TCRdb on the 5' RACE reads, yielding one entry per CDR3 protein. This table holds hundreds of thousands of distinct CDR3 sequences, 15% to 20% found once. CDR1 SGDLS and CDR2 YYNGEE come from the germline V gene. The CDR3 consists of 18 residues. V lost 4 bases, J lost 3 bases, and 13 bases stayed unmatched. The same data also went into a second study, on T cells expressing NK-cell markers. This second report adds: HCMV seropositivity characterized most of the eight sequenced donors, and seronegativity one. The contribution of dominant NKG2C+ clonotypes to CD8+ T cells in five to seven donors was roughly 1.0-7.5%. A handful of donors likewise had their CD3+CD56-NKG2C+ fraction led by these clonotypes.

Sequencing was performed on PBMCs. The chain links TRBV9 to TRBJ2-1; 10 bases agree with TRBD2. This clonotype was obtained from a woman aged 18-29 years in good health. CDR3 coding DNA: TGTGCCAGCAGCCCCTTGTCCGTAGAGCGGGGGGGCTACAATGAGCAGTTCTTC. Translating it yields CASSPLSVERGGYNEQFF.